Shown below are 22 T cell receptor beta chains from a single sample sequenced in a study of blood T cell repertoires in COVID-19. This table comes from immunoSEQ multiplex PCR, and its TCRdb copy is limited to in-frame clones, with some not included. The sample consists of under 250,000 clones, about four fifths of them appearing once. Sample: peripheral blood. Receptor source: a woman aged 50 to 65 with active or convalescent COVID-19.

This chain joins TRBV2 and TRBJ1-5; the D gene is possibly TRBD1 (5 bases). Trimming left V 5 bases short and J 2 bases short, with 10 bases between. Germline CDR1 and CDR2: SNHLY and FYNNEI. The CDR3 runs to 14 residues. CDR3: CASSRRGGNQPQHF. CDR3 nucleotides: TGTGCCAGCAGTCGGCGGGGGGGCAATCAGCCCCAGCATTTT.

This chain links TRBV19 with TRBJ2-5, with D perhaps matching TRBD2 (7 bases). Between the trimmed V and J ends, which lost 3 bases and 5 bases, there was a span of 13 bases. This CDR3 region has 14 residues. CDR1 and CDR2 (germline): LNHDA, SQIVND (reference sequence). The CDR3 sequence is CASSIGGAGETQYF. The CDR3 bases are TGTGCCAGTAGTATTGGGGGGGCCGGGGAGACCCAGTACTTC.

This chain connects TRBV14 to TRBJ1-6; TRBD1 is a possible D gene (6 bases). The CDR3 is made up of 13 amino acids. Trimming stripped 4 bases from V and 8 bases from J, with 9 bases between. Germline V CDR1 and CDR2: SGHDN, FVKESK. The CDR3 sequence is CASSLSGDSPLHF. CDR3 nucleotide sequence: TGTGCCAGCAGCCTATCAGGGGATTCACCCCTCCACTTT.

This clone was recorded only once. The J gene is TRBJ2-2, the V gene TRBV25-1; D gene unclear. This CDR3 comprises 13 residues. Trimming took off 4 bases at V and 6 bases at J, with 9 bases between the two ends. Germline V gene data show CDR1 as MGHDK and CDR2 as SYGVNS. The CDR3 here is CASSGLVPGELFF. DNA for the CDR3: TGTGCCAGCAGTGGACTCGTTCCCGGGGAGCTGTTTTTT.

V gene TRBV7-6 combines with J gene TRBJ2-5; 9 bases are shared with TRBD2. With V trimmed by 1 base and J by 4 bases, 10 bases remained unmatched. This CDR3 contains 17 residues. Germline V CDR1 and CDR2: SGHVS, FNYEAQ. Here the CDR3 reads CASSLVASGVWLETQYF. The CDR3 DNA reads TGTGCCAGCAGCTTAGTAGCTAGCGGGGTGTGGTTAGAGACCCAGTACTTC.

This clone was detected once. The rearrangement joins TRBV28 to TRBJ1-5; D is ambiguous. Trimming took 7 bases from V and 0 from J, leaving 7 bases between them. The CDR3 consists of 13 residues. Germline CDR1 MDHEN, CDR2 SYDVKM. CDR3 in DNA: TGTGCCAGCAATTTGTATAGCAATCAGCCCCAGCATTTT. Residues: CASNLYSNQPQHF.

This sequence joins TRBV19 and TRBJ1-2, with D unresolved. The CDR3 is 10 residues long. Germline V CDR1 and CDR2: LNHDA, SQIVND (reference sequence). The V and J ends lost 8 bases and 5 bases respectively, with 6 bases between them. CDR3 DNA: TGTGCCAGTGGGCAGTATGGCTACACCTTC. Translating it yields CASGQYGYTF. Combining the CDR3 with reference TRBV19 and TRBJ1-2 gives the whole variable domain DGGITQSPKYLFRKEGQNVTLSCEQNLNHDAMYWYRQDPGQGLRLIYYSQIVNDFQKGDIAEGYSVSREKKESFPLTVTSAQKNPTAFYLCASGQYGYTFGSGTRLTVV.

V usage is TRBV6-1 and J usage is TRBJ2-1, with TRBD1 as a possible D gene (6 bases). V lost 3 bases and J 4 bases, leaving 10 bases between the germline ends. Per the germline V gene, CDR1 is MNHNS and CDR2 is SASEGT. The CDR3 loop spans 14 amino acids. CDR3 loop: CASSERTEYNEQFF. The CDR3 DNA is TGTGCCAGCAGTGAGAGGACAGAGTACAATGAGCAGTTCTTC.

This clone was picked up a small number of times. An end of the junction does not agree with germline; a read error may underlie this. The chain uses TRBV12-3 or TRBV12-4 and TRBJ1-1, with 7 positions matching TRBD1. This CDR3 is 12 amino acids long. CDR3 bases: TGTGCCAGCAGCCCTGACAGGGCCGGGATAAATTTT. Translated: CASSPDRAGINF.

The gene calls are TRBV10-1 and TRBJ2-1; 9 bases fit TRBD1. CDR3 size: 15 residues. J lost 13 bases, V lost 6 bases, and 16 bases had no gene match. The germline V gene encodes CDR1 WNHNN and CDR2 SYGVQD (reference sequence). For the CDR3, the DNA is TGCGCCAGCAGCATAGACCTGGGACAGGGATTTGGTCAGTTCTTC. Protein sequence: CASSIDLGQGFGQFF.

The chain has TRBV28 and TRBJ2-7; 12 nucleotides line up with TRBD1. V lost 5 bases and J lost 6; bases outside the gene matches: 5. The CDR3 totals 14 residues. CDR1 and CDR2 (germline): MDHEN, SYDVKM. CDR3 in amino acids: CASSAGTGGLEQYF. The CDR3 DNA reads as TGTGCCAGCAGTGCCGGGACAGGGGGCCTCGAGCAGTACTTC.

The J gene is TRBJ2-1, the V gene TRBV5-6; 8 bases agree with TRBD1. The V gene's germline CDR1 is SGHDT and CDR2 YYEEEE. Trimming took 3 bases from V and 1 from J; bases not matched to a gene: 3. The CDR3 runs to 15 residues. The CDR3 DNA reads TGTGCCAGCAGCTGGGACAGGCAGTCCTACAATGAGCAGTTCTTC. This gives the protein CASSWDRQSYNEQFF.

This clone has only a few counts. The chain combines TRBV7-9 with TRBJ1-3, with D maybe TRBD1 (5 bases). CDR3 size: 17 residues. The germline V gene has CDR1 SEHNR and CDR2 FQNEAQ (reference sequence). V gave up 3 bases and J gave up 0 bases, with 15 bases separating them. The CDR3 loop is CASSFRPGTLSGNTIYF. DNA of the CDR3: TGTGCCAGCAGCTTCCGACCCGGGACTCTCTCTGGAAACACCATATATTTT. Based on the CDR3 plus reference TRBV7-9 and TRBJ1-3, the full variable domain is DTGVSQNPRHKITKRGQNVTFRCDPISEHNRLYWYRQTLGQGPEFLTYFQNEAQLEKSRLLSDRFSAERPKGSFSTLEIQRTEQGDSAMYLCASSFRPGTLSGNTIYFGEGSWLTVV.

The CDR3 DNA sequence: TGTGCCAGCAGTTACGGGGGGGATCAGAGCTCCTATAATTCACCCCTCCACTTT. Amino acids: CASSYGGDQSSYNSPLHF. The V gene is TRBV27, the J gene TRBJ1-6, with D perhaps matching TRBD1 (5 bases). Between the trimmed V and J ends, which lost 4 bases and 0 bases, there was a span of 16 bases. There are 18 residues in the CDR3. The germline V gene encodes CDR1 MNHEY and CDR2 SMNVEV (reference sequence).

The rearrangement uses TRBV28 and TRBJ1-4; 7 positions match TRBD1. The V and J ends lost 8 bases and 8 bases, in that order; junction bases with no gene match: 8. This CDR3 has 13 amino acids. Germline CDR1 is MDHEN and CDR2 is SYDVKM. The CDR3: CASYTGVLEKLFF. The CDR3 DNA reads TGTGCCAGCTATACAGGGGTTTTAGAAAAACTGTTTTTT. The whole variable domain, remainder taken from reference TRBV28 and TRBJ1-4, is DVKVTQSSRYLVKRTGEKVFLECVQDMDHENMFWYRQDPGLGLRLIYFSYDVKMKEKGDIPEGYSVSREKKERFSLILESASTNQTSMYLCASYTGVLEKLFFGSGTQLSVL.

The gene calls are TRBV4-1 and TRBJ1-1, with a weak D call TRBD1 (6 bases). The CDR3 contains 16 residues. The germline V gene has CDR1 MGHRA and CDR2 YSYEKL. V was cut by 1 base and J by 0 bases, with 12 bases left in between. CDR3 nucleotide sequence: TGCGCCAGCAGCCAAGGTGGACAGAATATGAACACTGAAGCTTTCTTT. It encodes CASSQGGQNMNTEAFF.

This clone occurred once. J is TRBJ2-7 and V is TRBV19; D might be TRBD2 (7 bases). V lost 2 bases and J 4 bases, leaving 18 bases between the germline ends. CDR3 length equals 16 residues. Germline CDR1 and CDR2: LNHDA and SQIVND (reference sequence). The DNA of the CDR3 is TGTGCCAGTAGTATACGCGGGGGCGTTAATTCATACGAGCAGTACTTC. Translated, it gives CASSIRGGVNSYEQYF.

This clone was detected a few times. The gene calls are TRBV28 and TRBJ1-2; tentative D call: TRBD1 (6 bases). CDR1 and CDR2 from the germline V gene are MDHEN and SYDVKM. V gave up 8 bases and J gave up 2 bases, with 12 bases separating them. The CDR3 is 13 residues long. CDR3 bases: TGTGCCAGCCGGGGGGCAGGGAACTATGGCTACACCTTC. Translating gives CASRGAGNYGYTF.

This clone was detected only a few times. The rearrangement uses TRBV6-1 and TRBJ2-1; the match to TRBD2 covers 7 bases. The CDR3 runs to 15 residues. The J segment lost 1 base and the V segment lost 1 base, leaving 1 base of the junction unmatched. CDR1 and CDR2 (germline): MNHNS, SASEGT. The CDR3 sequence is CASSEEAGSYNEQFF. In DNA, the CDR3 is TGTGCCAGCAGTGAAGAAGCGGGGTCCTACAATGAGCAGTTCTTC.

Notes on this clone: Within the sample, other DNA sequences also encode this same CDR3. V gene TRBV7-9 combines with J gene TRBJ2-1; possible D gene TRBD2, 6 bases. Per germline, CDR1 SEHNR and CDR2 FQNEAQ (reference sequence). The CDR3 totals 14 residues. Trimming stripped 5 bases from V and 3 bases from J, with 11 bases between. The chain's CDR3 is CASSLLAGYNEQFF. The DNA of the CDR3 is TGTGCCAGCAGCCTACTAGCAGGCTACAATGAGCAGTTCTTC.

The V gene is TRBV28, the J gene TRBJ1-5; 10 positions match TRBD1. The V and J ends lost 5 bases and 7 bases, in that order; junction bases with no gene match: 11. Germline loops: CDR1 MDHEN, CDR2 SYDVKM. The CDR3 is made up of 16 amino acids. The CDR3 is CASSAGQGEIYQPQHF. In nucleotides, the CDR3 is TGTGCCAGCAGTGCCGGACAGGGGGAAATTTACCAGCCCCAGCATTTT.

The chain links TRBV3-1 (or the pseudogene TRBV3-2) to TRBJ2-1; D gene uncertain. CDR1 LGHDT and CDR2 YNNKEL come from the germline V gene (reference sequence). The CDR3 spans 12 residues. V lost 3 bases and J lost 9, with 9 bases in between. CDR3 bases: TGTGCCAGCAGCCATCCACCGGGTGAGCAGTTCTTC. Amino acids: CASSHPPGEQFF.